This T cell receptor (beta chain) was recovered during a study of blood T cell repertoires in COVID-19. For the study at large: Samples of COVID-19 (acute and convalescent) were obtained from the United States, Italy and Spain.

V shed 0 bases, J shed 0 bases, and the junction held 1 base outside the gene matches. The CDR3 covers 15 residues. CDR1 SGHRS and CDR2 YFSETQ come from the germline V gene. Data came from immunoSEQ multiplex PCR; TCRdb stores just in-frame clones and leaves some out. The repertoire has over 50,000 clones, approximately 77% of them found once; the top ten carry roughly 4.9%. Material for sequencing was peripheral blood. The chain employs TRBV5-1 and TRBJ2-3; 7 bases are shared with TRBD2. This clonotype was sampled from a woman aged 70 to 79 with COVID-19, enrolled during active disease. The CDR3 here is CASSLVGGSTDTQYF. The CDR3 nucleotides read TGCGCCAGCAGCTTGGTGGGAGGGAGCACAGATACGCAGTATTTT.